This T cell receptor beta chain was retrieved from a study of CD8 T cells in ankylosing spondylitis. Regarding the study as a whole: What seemed typical of ankylosing spondylitis blood was a TCR beta motif built from eight highly homologous variants.

This clonotype was seen only a few times. What it recognizes is unknown. In TCRdb, the 5' RACE reads were re-called with MiXCR into one record per CDR3 protein. The profile shows hundreds of thousands of distinct CDR3 sequences, 26% of them singletons. The CDR3 spans 12 residues. CDR1 is MNHEY, CDR2 SMNVEV, per germline (reference sequence). The V end lost 6 bases, the J end lost 3 bases, and 8 bases lay between the germline ends. The rearrangement uses TRBV27 and TRBJ1-2; D unclear. Sequenced material: blood, either unsorted or a sorted T cell fraction (not recorded which). The receptor was derived from a male donor with ankylosing spondylitis. CDR3 residues: CASSGSYYGYTF. The CDR3, as DNA: TGTGCCAGCAGCGGTTCATACTATGGCTACACCTTC.